This TCR beta chain appears in the sequencing data of a study of shared clonotypes between healthy human individuals. CDR3 length equals 15 residues. CDR1 is SGDLS and CDR2 is YYNGEE in the germline V gene. V lost 4 bases and J lost 3; bases outside the gene matches: 7. CD45RO-negative cells were positively selected for CCR7, leaving out terminally differentiated effector memory CD45RA+ cells. Samples underwent the assay at deep level. In the sorted-subset replicate PCRs, about 190 ng DNA, some 30,000 T cell genomes, was used. Method: immunoSEQ multiplex PCR; TCRdb's copy keeps in-frame clones and lacks some. The sample contains hundreds of thousands of clones, approximately 96% of which appear only once.

Sequenced material: naive CD8+ T cells sorted from blood. The V and J genes are TRBV9 and TRBJ2-7; TRBD2 matches at 10 bases. The sequence came from a man aged 30-40 years in good health. This chain's CDR3 is CASSPAGLANYEQYF. The DNA for the CDR3 is TGTGCCAGCAGCCCCGCGGGACTAGCGAACTACGAGCAGTACTTC.